The 18 T cell receptor beta chains in this list originate from one sample, sequenced in a study of blood T cells in healthy people across ages. PCR was performed a second time for about 7 to 11 cycles using a sample-barcoded 5' primer and a J-beta primer mix. TCRdb analysed the 5' RACE reads with MiXCR anew, one entry per CDR3 protein. The sample lists 660,000 or so distinct CDR3 sequences; about 53% were seen once. Material for sequencing was blood. The source of these receptors is a man between 60 and 75 years old in good health.

This clonotype was observed a few times. This chain uses TRBV5-1 with TRBJ2-1; 10 bases are a match to TRBD1. J lost 7 bases, V lost 4 bases, and 8 bases had no gene match. CDR1 SGHRS and CDR2 YFSETQ come from the germline V gene. CDR3 length: 15 residues. The CDR3 bases are TGCGCCAGCAGCACGGGACAGGGGATGGGTAATGAGCAGTTCTTC. Residues: CASSTGQGMGNEQFF.

V gene TRBV7-9 combines with J gene TRBJ1-2; D is perhaps TRBD1 (5 bases). CDR3 length: 13 amino acids. Trimming took off 5 bases at V and 3 bases at J, with 10 bases between the two ends. Germline lookup yields CDR1 SEHNR and CDR2 FQNEAQ (reference sequence). The CDR3 sequence is CASSHPGYYGYTF. The CDR3, as DNA: TGTGCCAGCAGCCACCCAGGGTACTATGGCTACACCTTC.

The gene calls are TRBV20-1 and TRBJ2-7, with 7 bases aligning to TRBD2. The DNA end is a closer match to TRBJ2-5, so the J assignment may be wrong. Germline CDR1 and CDR2: DFQATT and SNEGSKA (reference sequence). This CDR3 spans 16 amino acids. CDR3: CSARDWGSGETETQYF. In nucleotides, the CDR3 is TGCAGTGCTAGAGATTGGGGGAGCGGGGAAACAGAGACCCAGTACTTC.

A few counts support this clonotype. The CDR3 DNA is TGCGCCAGCAGCTACCACACCAACAGGGAGACCCAGTACTTC. It translates to CASSYHTNRETQYF. The gene calls are TRBV5-1 and TRBJ2-5; tentatively, D is TRBD1 (5 bases). Germline-derived CDR1 and CDR2 are SGHRS and YFSETQ. V was shortened by 3 bases and J by 5 bases, with 14 bases between the two germline ends. The CDR3 covers 14 residues.

The chain recombines TRBV6-5 with TRBJ1-2; the D gene is possibly TRBD1 (5 bases). Germline V gives CDR1 MNHEY, CDR2 SVGAGI. V was clipped by 0 bases and J by 3 bases, with 11 bases between them. This CDR3 is 15 amino acids long. The DNA for the CDR3 is TGTGCCAGCAGTTACTCGATCGGCAGGGACTATGGCTACACCTTC. It specifies CASSYSIGRDYGYTF.

The V and J genes are TRBV29-1 and TRBJ1-1; 8 bases are shared with TRBD1. The V gene end was trimmed by 6 bases and the J gene end by 3 bases; junction bases not matched to a gene: 3. Germline CDR1 and CDR2: SQVTM and ANQGSEA. This CDR3 spans 12 amino acids. CDR3 residues: CSVTGGDTEAFF. The CDR3 coding sequence is TGCAGCGTCACAGGGGGGGACACTGAAGCTTTCTTT.

This clonotype was counted only a few times. The CDR3 region is CASSAPDSKNIQYF. CDR3 in DNA: TGTGCCAGCAGTGCCCCAGACAGCAAAAACATTCAGTACTTC. The chain joins TRBV6-5 to TRBJ2-4; maybe TRBD1 (5 bases). Germline CDR1 and CDR2: MNHEY and SVGAGI. The CDR3 is 14 amino acids. Deletions cut 5 bases from V and 3 bases from J, with 11 bases between.

In nucleotides, the CDR3 is TGTGCCAGCAGGACCAGCGGACCCACCGGGGAGCTGTTTTTT. It yields the protein CASRTSGPTGELFF. This sequence joins TRBV28 and TRBJ2-2; D is possibly TRBD2 (5 bases). Germline-derived CDR1 and CDR2 are MDHEN and SYDVKM. CDR3 size: 14 residues. Trimming removed 6 bases at V and 4 bases at J, with 12 bases between.

DNA for the CDR3: TGCGCCAGCAGCTTGGAGGGCAGGGTCCCCTACGAGCAGTACTTC. It codes for CASSLEGRVPYEQYF. The chain has TRBV5-1 and TRBJ2-7; D is perhaps TRBD1 (5 bases). The germline gives CDR1 SGHRS, CDR2 YFSETQ. With 0 bases removed from V and 2 bases from J, the gap between germline ends came to 12 bases. The CDR3 is made up of 15 amino acids.

About this clonotype itself: Because it lacks the conserved phenylalanine or tryptophan at the end, this CDR3 is likely a read error. This chain's CDR3 is CASSLRGGADTEAFV. The CDR3 DNA follows: TGTGCCAGCAGTTTAAGGGGGGGCGCGGACACTGAAGCTTTCGTT. The chain recombines TRBV27 with TRBJ1-1; maybe TRBD1 (6 bases). CDR3 length: 15 amino acids. V lost 2 bases and J 3 bases, leaving 13 bases between the germline ends. Germline loops: CDR1 MNHEY, CDR2 SMNVEV (reference sequence).

This clonotype was observed at least ten times. The gene calls are TRBV7-2 and TRBJ2-5; D gene ambiguous. This CDR3 is 15 amino acids long. Trimming pared 5 bases from V and 2 bases from J, leaving 15 bases between. The germline V gene encodes CDR1 SGHTA and CDR2 FQGNSA. The CDR3, as DNA: TGTGCCAGCAGCCCTTCGAGCGCCCCACAAGAGACCCAGTACTTC. Its translation: CASSPSSAPQETQYF.

The V gene is TRBV12-3 or TRBV12-4, the J gene TRBJ2-1; D possibly corresponds to TRBD2 (5 bases). The CDR3 runs to 13 residues. Trimming took off 3 bases at V and 6 bases at J, with 9 bases between the two ends. Written as DNA, the CDR3 is TGTGCCAGCAGTTTCGGGCTAGCCAATGAGCAGTTCTTC. Its translation is CASSFGLANEQFF.

This clonotype was observed a handful of times. The rearrangement links TRBV11-2 to TRBJ2-6; a possible D gene is TRBD1 (5 bases). The CDR3 contains 14 residues. CDR1 SGHAT and CDR2 FQNNGV come from the germline V gene. The V gene lost 1 base and the J gene lost 8 bases, with 9 bases spanning the gap. The CDR3 is CASSLGQGTNVLTF. In DNA form, the CDR3 reads TGTGCCAGCAGCTTAGGGCAGGGAACCAACGTCCTGACTTTC.

The chain is built from TRBV12-3 or TRBV12-4 and TRBJ2-5, with D unresolved. The V end lost 7 bases, the J end lost 4 bases, and 16 bases lay between the germline ends. The CDR3 totals 14 residues. The CDR3 here is CASTGILATETQYF. CDR3 in DNA: TGTGCCAGCACTGGTATCCTTGCGACAGAGACCCAGTACTTC.

The chain recombines TRBV2 with TRBJ2-5; D unresolved. V was shortened by 6 bases and J by 4 bases, with 12 bases between the two germline ends. Germline CDR1 SNHLY, CDR2 FYNNEI. There are 13 residues in the CDR3. CDR3 sequence (DNA): TGTGCCAGCAGCCCCACTATGGCAGAGACCCAGTACTTC. This encodes CASSPTMAETQYF.

CDR3 DNA: TGCAGTGCTAGAGACCAGAATCCTTCACCCCTCCACTTT. This translates into CSARDQNPSPLHF. The V call is TRBV20-1, the J call TRBJ1-6; D not resolved. Germline values: CDR1 DFQATT, CDR2 SNEGSKA (reference sequence). CDR3 length equals 13 residues. V lost 0 bases and J 9 bases, leaving 9 bases between the germline ends.

The chain has TRBV6-1 and TRBJ1-5; 7 bases fit TRBD1. Germline values: CDR1 MNHNS, CDR2 SASEGT. V shed 4 bases, J shed 0 bases, and the junction held 6 bases outside the gene matches. The length of the CDR3 is 16 residues. The CDR3 loop is CASSAMGQYSNQPQHF. The CDR3 nucleotides are TGTGCCAGCAGTGCAATGGGACAGTATAGCAATCAGCCCCAGCATTTT.

The chain is built from TRBV12-3 or TRBV12-4 and TRBJ1-2, with D possibly TRBD1 on 6 matching bases. The ends were cut back, 1 base at V and 4 bases at J, with 10 bases in the middle. The CDR3 is 14 amino acids. CDR3 residues: CASSLVPGAYGYTF. The CDR3 DNA reads as TGTGCCAGCAGTTTAGTGCCAGGGGCCTATGGCTACACCTTC.